Below, 5 T cell receptor beta chains from the same sample are listed, as sequenced in a study of T-cell reconstitution after alpha-beta-depleted transplantation in children. Unique molecular identifiers tagged the TCRbeta library. TCRdb re-called the PCR reads through MiXCR, storing one row per CDR3 protein. Of 65,000 to 85,000 distinct CDR3 sequences in the sample, approximately 11% were seen once. The sequences come from PBMCs, collected before TCRalphabeta/CD19-depleted stem cell transplant. Receptor source: a boy younger than 18 with acute myeloid leukemia, due to receive a stem cell transplant.

The chain combines TRBV19 with TRBJ2-7; D perhaps matches TRBD1 (6 bases). Germline V gene lookup returns CDR1 LNHDA and CDR2 SQIVND (reference sequence). Trimming left V 4 bases short and J 6 bases short, with 16 bases between. This CDR3 comprises 14 residues. The CDR3 sequence is CASSTPRGVVEQYV. The DNA of the CDR3 is TGTGCCAGTAGTACCCCCAGGGGAGTTGTCGAGCAGTACGTC.

This clonotype was seen repeatedly, ten times or more. The genes are TRBV6-6 and TRBJ2-5; D is ambiguous. CDR1 is MNHNY and CDR2 is SVGAGI in the germline V gene (reference sequence). The CDR3 consists of 13 residues. V was clipped by 2 bases and J by 4 bases, with 8 bases between them. CDR3: CASSYGPGETQYF. CDR3 DNA sequence: TGTGCCAGCAGTTACGGCCCCGGAGAGACCCAGTACTTC.

Of note for this clonotype: This sequence may be a read error, since a much larger clone differs from it by one base. The chain carries TRBV20-1 and TRBJ2-3; D unclear. The length of the CDR3 is 14 residues. CDR1 DFQATT and CDR2 SNEGSKA come from the germline V gene (reference sequence). V was cut by 4 bases and J by 1 base, with 12 bases left in between. CDR3 DNA: TGCAGTGCTATAGTATGGGCAGGCACAGATACGCAGTATTTT. Translated: CSAIVWAGTDTQYF.

The chain joins TRBV12-3 or TRBV12-4 to TRBJ2-1, with 11 bases that match TRBD2. The trim removed 5 bases at V and 0 bases at J, leaving 12 bases unmatched. The CDR3 runs to 19 residues. Here the CDR3 reads CASSRRLAGLFSSYNEQFF. The CDR3 DNA is TGTGCCAGCAGTCGCCGACTAGCGGGGTTATTCAGCTCCTACAATGAGCAGTTCTTC.

This clonotype has ten or more counts. V is TRBV28 and J is TRBJ2-3; 11 bases match TRBD1. This CDR3 region has 16 residues. The ends lost 3 bases at V and 4 bases at J; junction bases unmatched: 6. The V gene's germline CDR1 is MDHEN and CDR2 SYDVKM. The CDR3 reads CASSLDRGRLSDTQYF. CDR3 nucleotides: TGTGCCAGCAGTTTGGACAGGGGGCGCTTGTCAGATACGCAGTATTTT. Variable domain in full (rest from reference TRBV28 and TRBJ2-3): DVKVTQSSRYLVKRTGEKVFLECVQDMDHENMFWYRQDPGLGLRLIYFSYDVKMKEKGDIPEGYSVSREKKERFSLILESASTNQTSMYLCASSLDRGRLSDTQYFGPGTRLTVL.